The 24 T cell receptor beta chains presented below share a single source sample, sequenced in a study of early T cells in non-severe SARS-CoV-2 infection. MiXCR was run by TCRdb on the 5' RACE reads, yielding one entry per CDR3 protein. The sample carries about 36,000 distinct CDR3 sequences, under 8% recorded once. Here the sequenced sample was whole blood, taken at baseline. The receptors stem from an adult who was a healthcare worker with PCR-confirmed SARS-CoV-2 infection or an uninfected control (not recorded which).

This clonotype was recorded many times. This rearrangement joins TRBV27 to TRBJ2-7; maybe TRBD1 (6 bases). Per the germline V gene, CDR1 is MNHEY and CDR2 is SMNVEV (reference sequence). The CDR3 is made up of 14 amino acids. Trimming stripped 6 bases from V and 1 base from J, with 13 bases between. The CDR3 sequence is CASRSGVRSYEQYF. CDR3 nucleotide sequence: TGTGCCAGCAGATCAGGGGTTAGGTCCTACGAGCAGTACTTC.

This clonotype occurred many times. Its ends do not fully match the called genes, so a read error is possible. The rearrangement uses TRBV20-1 and TRBJ2-5, with 8 bases matching TRBD2. The CDR3 contains 16 residues. Germline CDR1 DFQATT, CDR2 SNEGSKA (reference sequence). The CDR3 protein is CSAGEPSGRKGETQYF. CDR3 DNA: TGCAGTGCTGGAGAGCCGAGCGGGAGAAAAGGGGAGACCCAGTACTTC.

This clonotype was picked up many times. The chain has TRBV7-9 and TRBJ1-1; 7 bases fit TRBD1. This CDR3 contains 14 residues. V dropped 7 bases and J dropped 3; count of bases not matched to a gene: 8. Germline CDR1 and CDR2: SEHNR and FQNEAQ (reference sequence). The CDR3 nucleotides read TGTGCCAGCAACCCCTCCAGGGGGGACACTGAAGCTTTCTTT. This gives the protein CASNPSRGDTEAFF. Filled out from reference TRBV7-9 and TRBJ1-1, the complete variable domain reads DTGVSQNPRHKITKRGQNVTFRCDPISEHNRLYWYRQTLGQGPEFLTYFQNEAQLEKSRLLSDRFSAERPKGSFSTLEIQRTEQGDSAMYLCASNPSRGDTEAFFGQGTRLTVV.

In DNA form, the CDR3 reads TGTGCCAGCGGGAGTTATGAGCAGTTCTTC. It encodes CASGSYEQFF. V usage is TRBV2 and J usage is TRBJ2-1, with D tentatively TRBD2 (5 bases). The germline V gene has CDR1 SNHLY and CDR2 FYNNEI. The CDR3 totals 10 residues. Trimming took 8 bases from V and 8 from J, leaving 7 bases between them.

To note about this clonotype: The junction shows a germline mismatch at one end, possibly a read error. V gene TRBV7-9 combines with J gene TRBJ1-4; 8 bases fit TRBD1. Germline CDR1 and CDR2: SEHNR and FQNEAQ (reference sequence). The CDR3 has 15 residues. The DNA for the CDR3 is TGTGCCAGCACCCGATGGACAGGGATTCCGAAAAACCTGTTTTTT. It is translated as CASTRWTGIPKNLFF.

This clonotype has at least ten counts. A read error may produce the germline difference seen at one junction end. This chain links TRBV11-2 with TRBJ2-7, with TRBD2 as a possible D gene (6 bases). Germline CDR1 is SGHAT and CDR2 is FQNNGV. The CDR3 spans 13 residues. The DNA of the CDR3 is TGTGCCAGCAGCGAGGGACTGACCTACAAGCAGTACTTC. This sequence encodes CASSEGLTYKQYF.

In its sample, this clonotype was seen many times. J is TRBJ2-1 and V is TRBV5-1; D is ambiguous. This CDR3 has 14 amino acids. Germline loops: CDR1 SGHRS, CDR2 YFSETQ. Deletions cut 0 bases from V and 6 bases from J, with 10 bases between. CDR3 residues: CASSLDPATNEQFF. The CDR3 region has the DNA TGCGCCAGCAGCTTGGATCCGGCCACCAATGAGCAGTTCTTC.

Many counts were recorded for this clonotype. V and J are TRBV28 and TRBJ1-1; D is unresolved. The V end lost 4 bases, the J end lost 7 bases, and 13 bases lay between the germline ends. This CDR3 contains 13 residues. The germline V gene has CDR1 MDHEN and CDR2 SYDVKM. CDR3 DNA sequence: TGTGCCAGCAGTTCCACCGGACGGAATGAAGCTTTCTTT. Protein product: CASSSTGRNEAFF.

Many counts were recorded for this clonotype. The chain links TRBV4-1 to TRBJ1-5, with 8 bases that match TRBD1. The CDR3 sequence is 15 residues long. The ends lost 0 bases at V and 5 bases at J; junction bases unmatched: 3. Germline CDR1 and CDR2: MGHRA and YSYEKL. CDR3 region: CASSQETGEDQPQHF. In DNA, the CDR3 is TGCGCCAGCAGCCAAGAGACAGGGGAGGATCAGCCCCAGCATTTT.

This clonotype was recorded a few times. This chain links TRBV5-6 with TRBJ1-1; 7 nucleotides line up with TRBD1. V lost 0 bases and J lost 1; bases outside the gene matches: 6. Germline V gene lookup returns CDR1 SGHDT and CDR2 YYEEEE. This CDR3 has 16 residues. The CDR3 loop is CASSLALGTANTEAFF. The CDR3 region has the DNA TGTGCCAGCAGCTTGGCCCTCGGGACAGCGAACACTGAAGCTTTCTTT.

This clonotype has ten or more counts. The rearrangement links TRBV25-1 to TRBJ2-7; weak D call: TRBD1 (5 bases). The CDR3 is 14 amino acids. Between the trimmed V and J ends, which lost 5 bases and 0 bases, there was a span of 11 bases. Germline CDR1 is MGHDK and CDR2 is SYGVNS. CDR3 sequence: CASSPQGSSYEQYF. The DNA for the CDR3 is TGTGCCAGCAGTCCGCAGGGATCCTCCTACGAGCAGTACTTC.

This clonotype has a count of ten or more. The rearrangement joins TRBV20-1 to TRBJ2-7; D not certain. Trimming cost V 3 bases and J 0 bases, with 9 bases left between them. CDR3 length: 13 amino acids. Per the germline V gene, CDR1 is DFQATT and CDR2 is SNEGSKA (reference sequence). The CDR3: CSASNGDSYEQYF. The CDR3 DNA sequence: TGCAGTGCTAGTAATGGGGACTCCTACGAGCAGTACTTC.

The chain is built from TRBV4-1 and TRBJ2-7; 9 bases agree with TRBD2. The germline CDR1 and CDR2 sequences are MGHRA and YSYEKL. This CDR3 spans 15 amino acids. With V trimmed by 6 bases and J by 4 bases, 10 bases remained unmatched. The CDR3 nucleotides are TGCGCCAGCAGGGGCGGGACTAGCACGGGTTACGAGCAGTACTTC. Protein product: CASRGGTSTGYEQYF.

The chain employs TRBV2 and TRBJ2-6, with D possibly matching TRBD1 (6 bases). The germline CDR1 and CDR2 sequences are SNHLY and FYNNEI. The V and J ends lost 5 bases and 0 bases respectively, with 11 bases between them. This CDR3 has 16 residues. CDR3: CASSNTGLSGANVLTF. The CDR3 DNA is TGTGCCAGCAGTAATACAGGGCTCTCTGGGGCCAACGTCCTGACTTTC.

This CDR3 is CASSLGAGRNYEQYF. CDR3 in DNA: TGTGCCAGCAGTTTAGGGGCAGGGAGAAACTACGAGCAGTACTTC. This chain uses TRBV12-3 or TRBV12-4 with TRBJ2-7, with D perhaps TRBD1 or TRBD2 (5 bases each). V dropped 1 base and J dropped 3 bases, with 13 bases sitting between them. The CDR3 consists of 15 residues.

This clonotype came up many times. The V gene is TRBV7-6, the J gene TRBJ2-2; 8 bases align to TRBD1. J lost 5 bases, V lost 3 bases, and 5 bases had no gene match. Germline V gene sequence: CDR1 SGHVS, CDR2 FNYEAQ. This CDR3 contains 15 residues. The DNA for the CDR3 is TGTGCCAGCAGCTTTCAGGGGGCAGGAACCGGGGAGCTGTTTTTT. Its translation: CASSFQGAGTGELFF.

This clonotype was counted at least ten times. V usage is TRBV4-3 and J usage is TRBJ1-2; 8 nucleotides line up with TRBD1. This CDR3 has 13 amino acids. Per germline, CDR1 LGHNA and CDR2 YSLEER. V lost 2 bases and J lost 7; bases outside the gene matches: 3. CDR3 in amino acids: CASSQQGAGGYTF. CDR3 coding DNA: TGCGCCAGCAGCCAACAGGGGGCTGGTGGCTACACCTTC.

The CDR3 coding sequence is TGTGCCAGCAGTGCTGGGGGCGGTATGGGCACTGAAGCTTTCTTT. This sequence encodes CASSAGGGMGTEAFF. The chain combines TRBV6-4 with TRBJ1-1; D possibly corresponds to TRBD1 (6 bases). Trimming pared 4 bases from V and 4 bases from J, leaving 16 bases between. Looked up from germline, CDR1 is MRHNA and CDR2 is SNTAGT. The CDR3 has 15 amino acids.

The rearrangement joins TRBV12-3 or TRBV12-4 to TRBJ2-5; 10 bases line up with TRBD2. Trimming removed 6 bases from V and 3 bases from J; junction bases left unmatched: 4. The CDR3 covers 14 residues. The CDR3 spells CASRVGLAEETQYF. CDR3 sequence (DNA): TGTGCCAGCAGGGTAGGACTAGCGGAAGAGACCCAGTACTTC.

With respect to this clonotype: A much larger clone is a single base away; this may be a read error. CDR3 residues: CASMGPTYERYF. CDR3 nucleotides: TGTGCCAGCATGGGACCGACCTACGAGCGGTACTTC. This chain connects TRBV7-6 to TRBJ2-7; the D gene could be TRBD1 or TRBD2 (5 bases each). The germline gives CDR1 SGHVS, CDR2 FNYEAQ. The length of the CDR3 is 12 residues.

In its sample, this clonotype was seen many times. The chain employs TRBV29-1 and TRBJ2-4; no clear D. From germline, CDR1 is SQVTM and CDR2 ANQGSEA. V lost 3 bases and J 1 base, leaving 13 bases between the germline ends. CDR3 length: 15 residues. DNA for the CDR3: TGCAGCGTTGAGACGGACCTCGGGGCCAAAAACATTCAGTACTTC. It yields the protein CSVETDLGAKNIQYF.

This clonotype was found many times. The chain joins TRBV27 to TRBJ1-4; TRBD1 agrees at 8 bases. CDR3 length: 15 amino acids. CDR1 and CDR2 (germline): MNHEY, SMNVEV (reference sequence). V lost 4 bases, J lost 8 bases, and 9 bases stayed unmatched. CDR3 nucleotides: TGTGCCAGCAGTTCACCCGGGACAGGTTGGGAAAAACTGTTTTTT. It translates to CASSSPGTGWEKLFF.

The sample holds a few counts of this clonotype. This sequence joins TRBV5-1 and TRBJ2-7; 9 positions agree with TRBD1. This CDR3 is built from 15 residues. From germline, CDR1 is SGHRS and CDR2 YFSETQ. Trimming cost V 4 bases and J 5 bases; bases outside gene matches: 10. The CDR3 here is CASSRLGTGLNEQYF. CDR3 nucleotide sequence: TGCGCCAGCAGCCGACTTGGGACAGGGTTGAACGAGCAGTACTTC.

This clonotype appeared a few times. For the CDR3, the DNA is TGTGCCAGCAGTTACGGGGGAGCCACTGAAGCTTTCTTT. This sequence encodes CASSYGGATEAFF. The chain employs TRBV6-5 and TRBJ1-1; TRBD1 is a possible D gene (5 bases). CDR3 length equals 13 residues. CDR1 is MNHEY, CDR2 SVGAGI, per germline. Trimming pared 2 bases from V and 4 bases from J, leaving 8 bases between.